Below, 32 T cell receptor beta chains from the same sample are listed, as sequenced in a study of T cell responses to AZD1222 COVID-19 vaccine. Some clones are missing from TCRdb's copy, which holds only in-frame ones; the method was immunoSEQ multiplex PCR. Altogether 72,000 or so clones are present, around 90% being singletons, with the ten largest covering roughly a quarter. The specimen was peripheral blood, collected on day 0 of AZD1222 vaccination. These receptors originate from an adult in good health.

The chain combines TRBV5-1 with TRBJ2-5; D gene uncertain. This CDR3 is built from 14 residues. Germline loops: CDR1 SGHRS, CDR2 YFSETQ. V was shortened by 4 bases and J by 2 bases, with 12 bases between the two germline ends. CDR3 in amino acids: CASSGGLRQETQYF. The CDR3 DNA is TGCGCCAGCAGCGGTGGCCTTAGGCAAGAGACCCAGTACTTC.

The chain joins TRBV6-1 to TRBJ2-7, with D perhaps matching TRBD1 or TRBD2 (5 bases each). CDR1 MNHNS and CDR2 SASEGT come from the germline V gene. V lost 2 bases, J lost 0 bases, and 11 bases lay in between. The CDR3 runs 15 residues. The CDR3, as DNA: TGTGCCAGCAGTGAACCGGGACGGAGCTCCTACGAGCAGTACTTC. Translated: CASSEPGRSSYEQYF.

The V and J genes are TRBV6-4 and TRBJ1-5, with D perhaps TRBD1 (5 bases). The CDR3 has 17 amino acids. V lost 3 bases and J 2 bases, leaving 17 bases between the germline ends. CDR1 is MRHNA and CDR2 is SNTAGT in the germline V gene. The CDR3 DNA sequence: TGTGCCAGCAGTGAGGCAGGTCAAGCGGGGGGCAATCAGCCCCAGCATTTT. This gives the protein CASSEAGQAGGNQPQHF.

This chain's CDR3 is CASGSGGVADNEQFF. CDR3 nucleotides: TGTGCTAGTGGTTCGGGGGGGGTAGCGGACAATGAGCAGTTCTTC. The chain joins TRBV12-5 to TRBJ2-1; 8 bases agree with TRBD2. Per germline, CDR1 LGHNT and CDR2 FRNRAP. V trimming: 4 bases; J trimming: 5 bases; junction bases outside the gene matches: 7. This CDR3 comprises 15 residues.

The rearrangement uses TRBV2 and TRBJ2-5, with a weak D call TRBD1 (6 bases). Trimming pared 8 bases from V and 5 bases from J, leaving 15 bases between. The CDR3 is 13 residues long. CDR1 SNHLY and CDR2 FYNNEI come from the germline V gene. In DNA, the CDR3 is TGTGCCAGCCGACGAAACACAGGGGAGACCCAGTACTTC. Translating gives CASRRNTGETQYF.

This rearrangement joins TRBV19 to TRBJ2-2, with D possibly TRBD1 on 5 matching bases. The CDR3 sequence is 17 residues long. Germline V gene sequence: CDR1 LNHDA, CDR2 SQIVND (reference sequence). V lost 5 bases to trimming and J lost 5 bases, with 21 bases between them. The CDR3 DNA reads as TGTGCCAGTAGTGAAGGGTGGGCGACAGCAATTACCGGGGAGCTGTTTTTT. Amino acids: CASSEGWATAITGELFF.

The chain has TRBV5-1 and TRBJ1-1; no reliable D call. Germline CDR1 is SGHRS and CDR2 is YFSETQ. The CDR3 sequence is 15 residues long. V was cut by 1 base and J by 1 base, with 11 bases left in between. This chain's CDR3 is CASSLTTLPNTEAFF. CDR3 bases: TGCGCCAGCAGCTTGACAACCCTCCCGAACACTGAAGCTTTCTTT.

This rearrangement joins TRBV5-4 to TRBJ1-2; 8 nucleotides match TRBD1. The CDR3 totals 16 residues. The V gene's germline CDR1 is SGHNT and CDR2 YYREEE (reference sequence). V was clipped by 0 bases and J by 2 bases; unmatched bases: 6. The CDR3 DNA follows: TGTGCCAGCAGCTTGGGGTGGGACAGGCCGAACTATGGCTACACCTTC. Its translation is CASSLGWDRPNYGYTF. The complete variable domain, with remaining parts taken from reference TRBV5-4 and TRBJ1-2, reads ETGVTQSPTHLIKTRGQQVTLRCSSQSGHNTVSWYQQALGQGPQFIFQYYREEENGRGNFPPRFSGLQFPNYSSELNVNALELDDSALYLCASSLGWDRPNYGYTFGSGTRLTVV.

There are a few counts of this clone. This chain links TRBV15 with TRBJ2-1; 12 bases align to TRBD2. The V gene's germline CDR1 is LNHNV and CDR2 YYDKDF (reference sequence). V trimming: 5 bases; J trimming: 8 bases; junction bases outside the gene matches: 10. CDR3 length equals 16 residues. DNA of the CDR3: TGTGCCACCAGCGCCCCGACTAGCGGGAGTCTCGATGAGCAGTTCTTC. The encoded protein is CATSAPTSGSLDEQFF.

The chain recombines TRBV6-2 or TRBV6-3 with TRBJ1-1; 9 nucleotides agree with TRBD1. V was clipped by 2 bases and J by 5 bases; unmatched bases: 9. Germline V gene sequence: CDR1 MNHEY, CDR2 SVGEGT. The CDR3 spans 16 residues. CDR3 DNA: TGTGCCAGCAGTTACCCCTCGACAGGGGGATCGACTGAAGCTTTCTTT. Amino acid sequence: CASSYPSTGGSTEAFF.

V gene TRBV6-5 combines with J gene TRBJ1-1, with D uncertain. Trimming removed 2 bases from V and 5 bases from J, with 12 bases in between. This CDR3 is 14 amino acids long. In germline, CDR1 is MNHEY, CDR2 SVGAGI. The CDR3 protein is CASSYGGRGTEAFF. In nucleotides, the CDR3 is TGTGCCAGCAGTTACGGAGGGCGAGGAACTGAAGCTTTCTTT.

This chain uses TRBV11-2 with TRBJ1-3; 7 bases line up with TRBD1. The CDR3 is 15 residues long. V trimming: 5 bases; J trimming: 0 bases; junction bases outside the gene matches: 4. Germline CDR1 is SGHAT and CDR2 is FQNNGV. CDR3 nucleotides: TGTGCCAGCAGCCGGGACAGCGACTCTGGAAACACCATATATTTT. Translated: CASSRDSDSGNTIYF.

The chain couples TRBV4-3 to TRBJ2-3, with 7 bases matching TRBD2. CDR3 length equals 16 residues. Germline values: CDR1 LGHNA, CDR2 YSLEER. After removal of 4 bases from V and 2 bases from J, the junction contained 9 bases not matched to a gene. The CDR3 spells CASSLNGAGDTDTQYF. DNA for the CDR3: TGCGCCAGCAGCCTGAACGGGGCGGGGGACACAGATACGCAGTATTTT.

DNA of the CDR3: TGTGCTAGTTATGAGGGGACCTACAATGAGCAGTTCTTC. Residues: CASYEGTYNEQFF. The genes are TRBV12-5 and TRBJ2-1; D possibly matches TRBD1 or TRBD2 (5 bases each). The germline V gene has CDR1 LGHNT and CDR2 FRNRAP. The CDR3 has 13 residues. Trimming shortened V by 8 bases and J by 2 bases, and 10 bases separated the two germline ends.

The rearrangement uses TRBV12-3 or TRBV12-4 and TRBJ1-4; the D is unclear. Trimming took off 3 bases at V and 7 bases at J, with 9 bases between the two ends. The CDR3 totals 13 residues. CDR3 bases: TGTGCCAGCAGTTTCGGGATGCGTGAAAAACTGTTTTTT. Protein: CASSFGMREKLFF.

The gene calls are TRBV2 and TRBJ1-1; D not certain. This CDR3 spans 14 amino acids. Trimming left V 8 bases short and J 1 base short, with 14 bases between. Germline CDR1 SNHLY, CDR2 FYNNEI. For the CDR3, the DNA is TGTGCCAGCCAACTGACGGGGAGGAACACTGAAGCTTTCTTT. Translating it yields CASQLTGRNTEAFF.

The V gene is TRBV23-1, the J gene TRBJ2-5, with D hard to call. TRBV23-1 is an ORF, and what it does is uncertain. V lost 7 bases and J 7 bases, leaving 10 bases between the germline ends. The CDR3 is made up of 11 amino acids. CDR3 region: CASTLDGTQYF. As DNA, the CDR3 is TGCGCCAGCACCCTCGATGGGACCCAGTACTTC.

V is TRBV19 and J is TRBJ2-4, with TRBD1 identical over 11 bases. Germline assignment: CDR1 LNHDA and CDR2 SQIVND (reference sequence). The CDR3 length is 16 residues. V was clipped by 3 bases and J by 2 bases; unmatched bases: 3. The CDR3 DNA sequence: TGTGCCAGTAGTATCCAGGACAGGGGGCCCAAAAACATTCAGTACTTC. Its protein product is CASSIQDRGPKNIQYF. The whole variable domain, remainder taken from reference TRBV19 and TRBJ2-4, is DGGITQSPKYLFRKEGQNVTLSCEQNLNHDAMYWYRQDPGQGLRLIYYSQIVNDFQKGDIAEGYSVSREKKESFPLTVTSAQKNPTAFYLCASSIQDRGPKNIQYFGAGTRLSVL.

The CDR3 sequence is CASSQSGSSSYEQYF. The CDR3 DNA reads as TGCGCCAGCAGCCAAAGCGGGTCGAGCTCCTACGAGCAGTACTTC. This chain joins TRBV4-1 and TRBJ2-7, with D maybe TRBD2 (6 bases). Trimming pared 2 bases from V and 0 bases from J, leaving 11 bases between. The germline gives CDR1 MGHRA, CDR2 YSYEKL. CDR3 length equals 15 residues.

In nucleotides, the CDR3 is TGTGCCAGCAGTGAGGGTGGGGACGAGCAGTACTTC. Protein sequence: CASSEGGDEQYF. This chain links TRBV2 with TRBJ2-7, with D hard to call. The germline gives CDR1 SNHLY, CDR2 FYNNEI. The CDR3 has 12 amino acids. V was shortened by 3 bases and J by 5 bases, with 8 bases between the two germline ends.

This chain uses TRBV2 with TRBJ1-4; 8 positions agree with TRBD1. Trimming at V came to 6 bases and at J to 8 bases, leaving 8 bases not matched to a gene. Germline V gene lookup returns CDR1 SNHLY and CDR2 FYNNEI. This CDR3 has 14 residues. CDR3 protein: CASRTQQGGEKLFF. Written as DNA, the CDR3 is TGTGCCAGCAGAACTCAACAGGGGGGGGAAAAACTGTTTTTT.

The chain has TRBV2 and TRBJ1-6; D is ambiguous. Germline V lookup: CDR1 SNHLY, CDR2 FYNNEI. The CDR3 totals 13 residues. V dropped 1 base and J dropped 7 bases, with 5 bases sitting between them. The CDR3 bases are TGTGCCAGCAGTGAAGTAGCCAATTCACCCCTCCACTTT. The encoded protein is CASSEVANSPLHF.

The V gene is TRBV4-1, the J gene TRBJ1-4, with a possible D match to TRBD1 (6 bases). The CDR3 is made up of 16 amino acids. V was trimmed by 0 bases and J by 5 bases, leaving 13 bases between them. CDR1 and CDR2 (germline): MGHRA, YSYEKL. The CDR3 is CASSQDRGGGNEKLFF. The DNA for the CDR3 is TGCGCCAGCAGCCAAGATCGAGGGGGTGGGAATGAAAAACTGTTTTTT.

The CDR3: CASSSSGGGGDTQYF. As DNA, the CDR3 is TGCGCCAGCAGCTCGAGCGGGGGAGGAGGGGATACGCAGTATTTT. The chain has TRBV5-1 and TRBJ2-3; 8 nucleotides align to TRBD2. The CDR3 has 15 residues. V lost 3 bases and J lost 6; bases outside the gene matches: 9. Looked up from germline, CDR1 is SGHRS and CDR2 is YFSETQ.

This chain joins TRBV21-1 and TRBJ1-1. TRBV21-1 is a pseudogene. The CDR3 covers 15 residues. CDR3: CASSKVARVNTEAFF. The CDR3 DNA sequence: TGTGCCAGCAGCAAAGTGGCGAGAGTGAACACTGAAGCTTTCTTT.

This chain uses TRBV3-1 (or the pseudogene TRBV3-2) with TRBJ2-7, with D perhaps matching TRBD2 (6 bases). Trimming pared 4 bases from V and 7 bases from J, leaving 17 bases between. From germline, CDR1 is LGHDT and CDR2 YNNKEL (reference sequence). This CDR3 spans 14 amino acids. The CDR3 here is CASSPEALAGEQYF. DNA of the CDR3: TGTGCCAGCAGCCCCGAGGCCCTCGCGGGGGAGCAGTACTTC.

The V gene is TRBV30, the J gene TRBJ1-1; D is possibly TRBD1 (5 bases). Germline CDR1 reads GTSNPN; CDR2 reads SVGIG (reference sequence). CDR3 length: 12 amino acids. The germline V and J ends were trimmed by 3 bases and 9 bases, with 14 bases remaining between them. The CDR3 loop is CAWRKGAGQAFF. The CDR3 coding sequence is TGTGCCTGGAGGAAAGGGGCAGGGCAAGCTTTCTTT.

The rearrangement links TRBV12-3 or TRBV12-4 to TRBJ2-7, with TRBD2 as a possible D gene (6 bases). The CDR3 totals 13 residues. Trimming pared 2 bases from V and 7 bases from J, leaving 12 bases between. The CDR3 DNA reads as TGTGCCAGCAGTTTAAGGAGGGAGTCAGAGCAGTACTTC. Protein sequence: CASSLRRESEQYF.

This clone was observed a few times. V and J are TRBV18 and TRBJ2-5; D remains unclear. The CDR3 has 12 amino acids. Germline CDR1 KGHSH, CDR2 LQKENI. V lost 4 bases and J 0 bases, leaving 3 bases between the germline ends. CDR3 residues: CASSLDQETQYF. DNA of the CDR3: TGTGCCAGCTCACTCGACCAAGAGACCCAGTACTTC. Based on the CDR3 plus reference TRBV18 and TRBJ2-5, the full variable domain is NAGVMQNPRHLVRRRGQEARLRCSPMKGHSHVYWYRQLPEEGLKFMVYLQKENIIDESGMPKERFSAEFPKEGPSILRIQQVVRGDSAAYFCASSLDQETQYFGPGTRLLVL.

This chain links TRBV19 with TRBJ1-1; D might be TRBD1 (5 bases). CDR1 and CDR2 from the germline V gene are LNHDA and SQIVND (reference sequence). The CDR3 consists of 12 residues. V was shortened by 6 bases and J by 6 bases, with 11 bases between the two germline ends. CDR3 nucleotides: TGTGCCAGTAGGGCTGGAGGGGCTGAAGCTTTCTTT. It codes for CASRAGGAEAFF.

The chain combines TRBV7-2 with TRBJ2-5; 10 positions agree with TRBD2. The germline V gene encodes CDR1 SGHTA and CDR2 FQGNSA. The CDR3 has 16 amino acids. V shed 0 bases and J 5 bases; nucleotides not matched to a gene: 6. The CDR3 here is CASSLAPGLAMETQYF. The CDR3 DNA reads TGTGCCAGCAGCTTAGCTCCGGGACTAGCGATGGAGACCCAGTACTTC.

The CDR3 protein is CASSLDFYNEQFF. The CDR3 DNA sequence: TGTGCCAGCAGCTTGGACTTTTACAATGAGCAGTTCTTC. The V and J genes are TRBV7-2 and TRBJ2-1; TRBD2 might be the D (5 bases). The V end lost 3 bases, the J end lost 4 bases, and 7 bases lay between the germline ends. Germline loops: CDR1 SGHTA, CDR2 FQGNSA. The CDR3 runs to 13 residues.